The 27 T cell receptor beta chains listed next were all sequenced from one sample in a study of T cell clones after liver transplantation. This table comes from immunoSEQ multiplex PCR, and its TCRdb copy is limited to in-frame clones, with some not included. The sample carries under 85,000 clones, about four fifths recorded once. The specimen comprised CD4+ T cells from blood, sampled 12 months after liver transplant. The receptors originated from a human patient who received a liver transplant. The T cells may come from the graft donor.

The rearrangement links TRBV9 to TRBJ2-3, with 9 bases that match TRBD2. The CDR3 covers 15 residues. The V segment lost 4 bases and the J segment 10 bases; nucleotides outside the gene matches: 13. Germline lookup yields CDR1 SGDLS and CDR2 YYNGEE. The CDR3 DNA sequence: TGTGCCAGCAGCCCACCTAGCGGGACGCTCGGAGCGCAGTATTTT. Residues: CASSPPSGTLGAQYF.

The chain has TRBV7-9 and TRBJ2-7, with TRBD2 matching 11 bases. The CDR3 consists of 15 residues. Per the germline V gene, CDR1 is SEHNR and CDR2 is FQNEAQ (reference sequence). The V and J ends lost 4 bases and 3 bases, in that order; junction bases with no gene match: 5. The CDR3 coding sequence is TGTGCCAGCAGCTCCTCTAGCGGGAGGTACTACGAGCAGTACTTC. Its translation is CASSSSSGRYYEQYF.

V gene TRBV15 combines with J gene TRBJ2-1; 9 bases are a match to TRBD1. The V gene's germline CDR1 is LNHNV and CDR2 YYDKDF (reference sequence). V shed 3 bases and J 9 bases; nucleotides not matched to a gene: 15. The CDR3 consists of 17 residues. CDR3 sequence reads: CATSSTQGASADGEQFF. The CDR3 region has the DNA TGTGCCACCAGCAGTACACAGGGGGCGAGCGCTGATGGTGAGCAGTTCTTC.

This sequence joins TRBV27 and TRBJ2-7, with D possibly TRBD2 on 5 matching bases. The V and J ends lost 5 bases and 5 bases respectively, with 19 bases between them. CDR1 and CDR2 from the germline V gene are MNHEY and SMNVEV (reference sequence). The CDR3 consists of 15 residues. In nucleotides, the CDR3 is TGTGCCAGCAGTGGGATAGAGGCGGGTTCCCACGAGCAGTACTTC. This gives the protein CASSGIEAGSHEQYF.

The chain is built from TRBV7-2 and TRBJ2-1; 7 positions match TRBD2. CDR1 SGHTA and CDR2 FQGNSA come from the germline V gene. This CDR3 contains 16 residues. With 1 base clipped from V and 0 bases from J, the junction kept 3 bases outside the gene matches. DNA of the CDR3: TGTGCCAGCAGCTTAGTCGGCGGGAGCTCCTACAATGAGCAGTTCTTC. This gives the protein CASSLVGGSSYNEQFF.

V gene TRBV28 combines with J gene TRBJ1-4; 9 bases map to TRBD1. The CDR3 length is 16 residues. Germline V CDR1 and CDR2: MDHEN, SYDVKM. V lost 4 bases, J lost 3 bases, and 6 bases stayed unmatched. The CDR3 DNA follows: TGTGCCAGCAGTTGGACAGGGGCCAAGGCTAATGAAAAACTGTTTTTT. This sequence encodes CASSWTGAKANEKLFF.

The chain carries TRBV5-1 and TRBJ1-2; perhaps TRBD1 as D (6 bases). The CDR3 runs to 15 residues. Per the germline V gene, CDR1 is SGHRS and CDR2 is YFSETQ. V was cut by 1 base and J by 8 bases, with 18 bases left in between. CDR3 sequence: CASSLFHVGAEGYTF. For the CDR3, the DNA is TGCGCCAGCAGCTTGTTTCACGTGGGGGCAGAAGGCTACACCTTC.

The chain employs TRBV7-9 and TRBJ1-1; no definite D call. The CDR3 spans 14 residues. V lost 7 bases, J lost 7 bases, and 19 bases lay in between. Germline V gene lookup returns CDR1 SEHNR and CDR2 FQNEAQ (reference sequence). The CDR3 here is CASIRSGLLDEAFF. In DNA, the CDR3 is TGTGCCAGCATCAGGTCTGGGCTCTTAGATGAAGCTTTCTTT. The full variable domain, with the rest looked up from reference TRBV7-9 and TRBJ1-1, is DTGVSQNPRHKITKRGQNVTFRCDPISEHNRLYWYRQTLGQGPEFLTYFQNEAQLEKSRLLSDRFSAERPKGSFSTLEIQRTEQGDSAMYLCASIRSGLLDEAFFGQGTRLTVV.

This sequence joins TRBV5-8 and TRBJ1-2; TRBD1 might be the D (6 bases). The germline V gene has CDR1 SGHTS and CDR2 YDEGEE. Trimming removed 5 bases from V and 2 bases from J, with 13 bases in between. This CDR3 has 14 amino acids. The CDR3 DNA reads as TGTGCCAGCAGACCAGGCCAGGGGAACTATGGCTACACCTTC. Its protein is CASRPGQGNYGYTF.

The chain combines TRBV28 with TRBJ2-1; D might be TRBD1 (8 bases). This CDR3 has 17 amino acids. V dropped 5 bases and J dropped 9 bases, with 26 bases sitting between them. Germline CDR1 MDHEN, CDR2 SYDVKM. The CDR3 here is CASSTPGQGSRGSEQFF. For the CDR3, the DNA is TGTGCCAGCAGTACACCTGGACAGGGTTCGCGCGGGAGTGAGCAGTTCTTC.

The rearrangement uses TRBV5-6 and TRBJ1-3; D gene ambiguous. CDR1 is SGHDT and CDR2 is YYEEEE in the germline V gene. Trimming took off 4 bases at V and 0 bases at J, with 11 bases between the two ends. This CDR3 contains 15 residues. CDR3 nucleotides: TGTGCCAGCAGCCTTGCGGCAGCCTCTGGAAACACCATATATTTT. It is translated as CASSLAAASGNTIYF.

The rearrangement joins TRBV7-2 to TRBJ2-3; 8 positions agree with TRBD1. J gave up 4 bases and V 5 bases, and 8 bases lay outside the gene matches. CDR3 length: 15 amino acids. In germline, CDR1 is SGHTA, CDR2 FQGNSA. The CDR3 nucleotides are TGTGCCAGCAGCGAGTACGGACAGGGTGCAGATACGCAGTATTTT. Its protein product is CASSEYGQGADTQYF. Based on the CDR3 plus reference TRBV7-2 and TRBJ2-3, the full variable domain is GAGVSQSPSNKVTEKGKDVELRCDPISGHTALYWYRQSLGQGLEFLIYFQGNSAPDKSGLPSDRFSAERTGGSVSTLTIQRTQQEDSAVYLCASSEYGQGADTQYFGPGTRLTVL.

The rearrangement joins TRBV28 to TRBJ1-5; D may be TRBD1 (5 bases). CDR1 is MDHEN and CDR2 is SYDVKM in the germline V gene. Deletions cut 7 bases from V and 5 bases from J, with 27 bases between. This CDR3 is 18 amino acids long. CDR3 protein: CASNDADPTAPTYQPQHF. CDR3 DNA: TGTGCCAGCAACGACGCGGACCCGACAGCTCCTACCTATCAGCCCCAGCATTTT.

The chain links TRBV28 to TRBJ1-1; the D is unclear. Germline V gene data show CDR1 as MDHEN and CDR2 as SYDVKM. The CDR3 runs to 12 residues. Trimming shortened V by 1 base and J by 7 bases, and 7 bases separated the two germline ends. The CDR3 region is CASSLSGGEAFF. The CDR3 region has the DNA TGTGCCAGCAGTTTATCAGGTGGTGAAGCTTTCTTT.

This rearrangement joins TRBV15 to TRBJ1-1, with 7 nucleotides matching TRBD1. V dropped 3 bases and J dropped 1; count of bases not matched to a gene: 2. This CDR3 region has 14 residues. In germline, CDR1 is LNHNV, CDR2 YYDKDF (reference sequence). CDR3 protein: CATSRRQGNTEAFF. The CDR3, as DNA: TGTGCCACCAGCAGGCGACAGGGGAACACTGAAGCTTTCTTT.

V gene TRBV28 combines with J gene TRBJ2-2; possible D gene TRBD2, 6 bases. Trimming cost V 6 bases and J 4 bases, with 9 bases left between them. The CDR3 has 13 amino acids. The V gene's germline CDR1 is MDHEN and CDR2 SYDVKM. Here the CDR3 reads CASSLGGTGELFF. The CDR3 DNA reads TGTGCCAGCAGCCTGGGAGGCACCGGGGAGCTGTTTTTT.

The V gene is TRBV6-5, the J gene TRBJ2-7; 12 bases match TRBD2. Germline CDR1 reads MNHEY; CDR2 reads SVGAGI. The CDR3 runs to 13 residues. The V gene end was trimmed by 5 bases and the J gene end by 7 bases; junction bases not matched to a gene: 3. The CDR3 nucleotides read TGTGCCAGCAGTAGTGGACTAGCGGGAGAGCAGTACTTC. It specifies CASSSGLAGEQYF.

This chain connects TRBV28 to TRBJ2-7; D is uncertain. CDR3 length equals 12 residues. Germline V CDR1 and CDR2: MDHEN, SYDVKM. V lost 2 bases and J 6 bases, leaving 8 bases between the germline ends. The CDR3 DNA sequence: TGTGCCAGCAGTTTAACCTTCGGCGAGCAGTACTTC. It codes for CASSLTFGEQYF.

The chain couples TRBV6-5 to TRBJ1-3; 7 bases map to TRBD1. Germline trimming cut 8 bases from V and 4 bases from J; bases unmatched to any gene: 11. CDR3 length equals 15 residues. CDR1 and CDR2 (germline): MNHEY, SVGAGI. CDR3 protein: CASGYLTGRGNTIYF. As DNA, the CDR3 is TGTGCCAGCGGATACCTGACAGGGAGGGGAAACACCATATATTTT.

V usage is TRBV9 and J usage is TRBJ1-1; 8 positions match TRBD1. This CDR3 spans 15 amino acids. J gave up 3 bases and V 7 bases, and 11 bases lay outside the gene matches. Looked up from germline, CDR1 is SGDLS and CDR2 is YYNGEE. The CDR3 spells CASRNAAQGDTEAFF. CDR3 bases: TGTGCCAGCCGGAATGCCGCACAGGGGGACACTGAAGCTTTCTTT.

CDR3 in amino acids: CASTSAGGFNTGELFF. CDR3 DNA: TGTGCCAGTACTTCAGCGGGGGGCTTCAACACCGGGGAGCTGTTTTTT. This sequence joins TRBV7-2 and TRBJ2-2, with 9 positions matching TRBD2. Germline lookup yields CDR1 SGHTA and CDR2 FQGNSA. V was clipped by 9 bases and J by 2 bases; unmatched bases: 10. The length of the CDR3 is 16 residues.

The rearrangement links TRBV27 to TRBJ2-6; D remains ambiguous. Looked up from germline, CDR1 is MNHEY and CDR2 is SMNVEV (reference sequence). Trimming removed 5 bases from V and 0 bases from J, with 14 bases in between. This CDR3 has 17 residues. The DNA of the CDR3 is TGTGCCAGCAGTCTCCTTGATCAGGACTCTGGGGCCAACGTCCTGACTTTC. The encoded protein is CASSLLDQDSGANVLTF. The entire variable domain, with the rest obtained from reference TRBV27 and TRBJ2-6, is as follows: EAQVTQNPRYLITVTGKKLTVTCSQNMNHEYMSWYRQDPGLGLRQIYYSMNVEVTDKGDVPEGYKVSRKEKRNFPLILESPSPNQTSLYFCASSLLDQDSGANVLTFGAGSRLTVL.

The chain carries TRBV28 and TRBJ1-4; 8 bases map to TRBD1. This CDR3 contains 14 residues. Germline CDR1 MDHEN, CDR2 SYDVKM. V shed 8 bases, J shed 7 bases, and the junction held 9 bases outside the gene matches. CDR3 loop: CASGTGGGAEKLFF. CDR3 DNA sequence: TGTGCCAGCGGAACAGGGGGAGGTGCTGAAAAACTGTTTTTT.

V usage is TRBV6-5 and J usage is TRBJ2-1, with D perhaps matching TRBD2 (5 bases). The CDR3 runs to 13 residues. The germline V gene has CDR1 MNHEY and CDR2 SVGAGI. Trimming removed 6 bases at V and 4 bases at J, with 10 bases between. Written as DNA, the CDR3 is TGTGCCAGCAGGAGCGGATTATACAATGAGCAGTTCTTC. Protein product: CASRSGLYNEQFF.

V and J are TRBV28 and TRBJ2-3, with D maybe TRBD1 (5 bases). The V end lost 6 bases, the J end lost 0 bases, and 16 bases lay between the germline ends. Germline-derived CDR1 and CDR2 are MDHEN and SYDVKM. This CDR3 is 16 amino acids long. The CDR3 reads CASSKNRRTSTDTQYF. CDR3 sequence (DNA): TGTGCCAGCAGCAAAAACAGGAGAACTAGCACAGATACGCAGTATTTT.

The chain links TRBV6-1 to TRBJ1-2; unclear D gene. The germline CDR1 and CDR2 sequences are MNHNS and SASEGT. The CDR3 length is 13 residues. V was trimmed by 6 bases and J by 4 bases, leaving 12 bases between them. The CDR3 nucleotides read TGTGCCAGCAGCCCCGACGGACTCTATGGCTACACCTTC. Residues: CASSPDGLYGYTF.

The J gene is TRBJ1-5, the V gene TRBV19; 7 nucleotides agree with TRBD1. The CDR3 is 16 amino acids. Losses at the gene ends were 7 bases for V and 1 base for J; bases not matched to a gene: 10. Germline V gene data show CDR1 as LNHDA and CDR2 as SQIVND (reference sequence). In DNA form, the CDR3 reads TGTGCCAGTACCCCAGGGGGGGGTAGGAGCAATCAGCCCCAGCATTTT. Translation: CASTPGGGRSNQPQHF.